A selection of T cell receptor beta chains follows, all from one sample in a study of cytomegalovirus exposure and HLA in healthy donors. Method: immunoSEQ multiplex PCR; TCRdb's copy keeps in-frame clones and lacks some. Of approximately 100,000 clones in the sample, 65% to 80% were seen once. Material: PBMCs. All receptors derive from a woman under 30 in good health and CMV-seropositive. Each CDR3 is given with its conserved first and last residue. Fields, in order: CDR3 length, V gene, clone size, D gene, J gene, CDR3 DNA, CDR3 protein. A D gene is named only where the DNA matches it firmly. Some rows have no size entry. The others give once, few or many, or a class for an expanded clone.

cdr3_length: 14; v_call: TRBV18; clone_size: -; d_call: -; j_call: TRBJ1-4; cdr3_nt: TGTGCCAGCTCACGCCCGACAGCGAATGAAAAACTGTTTTTT; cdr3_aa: CASSRPTANEKLFF
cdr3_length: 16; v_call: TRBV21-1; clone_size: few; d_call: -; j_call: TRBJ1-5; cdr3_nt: TGTGCCAGCAGCAAAGAAGGTTCAGGGGGTAACCAGCCCCAGCATTTT; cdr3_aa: CASSKEGSGGNQPQHF
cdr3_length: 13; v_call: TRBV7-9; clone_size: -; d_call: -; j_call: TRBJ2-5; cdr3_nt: TGTGCCAGCACCACCTTCCAGGGAGAGACCCAGTACTTC; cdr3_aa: CASTTFQGETQYF
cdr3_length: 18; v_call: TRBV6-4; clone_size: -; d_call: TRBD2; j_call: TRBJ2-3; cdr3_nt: TGTGCCAGCAGTGACTCGAAACACGGGACTAGCGGGTCAGATACGCAGTATTTT; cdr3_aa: CASSDSKHGTSGSDTQYF
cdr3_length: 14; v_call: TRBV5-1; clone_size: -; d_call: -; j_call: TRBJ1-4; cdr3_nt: TGCGCCAGCAGAGAGGGTCACTACAATGAAAAACTGTTTTTT; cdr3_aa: CASREGHYNEKLFF
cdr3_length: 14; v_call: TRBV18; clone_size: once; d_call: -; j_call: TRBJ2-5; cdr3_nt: TGTGCCAGCTCACCACCGGCATTCGAAGAGACCCAGTACTTC; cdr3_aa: CASSPPAFEETQYF
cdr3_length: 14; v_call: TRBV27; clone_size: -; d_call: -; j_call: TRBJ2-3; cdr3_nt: TGTGCCAGCATCCCTCGGAGGGGAACAGATACGCAGTATTTT; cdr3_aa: CASIPRRGTDTQYF
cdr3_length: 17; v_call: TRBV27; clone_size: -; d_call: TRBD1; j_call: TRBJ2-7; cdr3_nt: TGTGCCAGCAGTTCTACAGGGGGCCTAAGCGCGCACTACGAGCAGTACTTC; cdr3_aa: CASSSTGGLSAHYEQYF
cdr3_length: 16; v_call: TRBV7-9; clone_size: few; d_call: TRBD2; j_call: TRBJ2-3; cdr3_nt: TGTGCCAGCAGCAGACTAGCGGGGGTTAGCACAGATACGCAGTATTTT; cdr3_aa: CASSRLAGVSTDTQYF
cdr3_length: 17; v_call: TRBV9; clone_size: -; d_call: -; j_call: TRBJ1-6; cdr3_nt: TGTGCCAGCAGCAAATCGGCGGGGGCCTTAGGTGGGTCACCCCTCCACTTT; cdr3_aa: CASSKSAGALGGSPLHF
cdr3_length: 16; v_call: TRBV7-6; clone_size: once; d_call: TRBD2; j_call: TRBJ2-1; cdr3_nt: TGTGCCAGCAGCTTAGTTCCAGCGGGAACTTACAATGAGCAGTTCTTC; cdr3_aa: CASSLVPAGTYNEQFF
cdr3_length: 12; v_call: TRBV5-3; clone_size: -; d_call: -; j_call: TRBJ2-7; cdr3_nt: TGTGCCAGAAGCTCAGTACACGGGGAGCAGTACTTC; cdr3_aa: CARSSVHGEQYF
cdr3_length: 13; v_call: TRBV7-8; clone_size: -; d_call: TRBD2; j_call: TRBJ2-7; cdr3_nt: TGTGCCAGCGGTCCGGGACTAAGTTACGAGCAGTACTTC; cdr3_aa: CASGPGLSYEQYF
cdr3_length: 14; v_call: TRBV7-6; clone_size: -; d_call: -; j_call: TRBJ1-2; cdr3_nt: TGTGCCAGCAGCTTAGCCCACAGAGACTATGGCTACACCTTC; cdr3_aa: CASSLAHRDYGYTF
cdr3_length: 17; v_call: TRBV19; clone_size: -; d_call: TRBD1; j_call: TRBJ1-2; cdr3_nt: TGTGCCAGTAGTGCCTGGGGGACAGCCCGAGCTAACTATGGCTACACCTTC; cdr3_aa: CASSAWGTARANYGYTF
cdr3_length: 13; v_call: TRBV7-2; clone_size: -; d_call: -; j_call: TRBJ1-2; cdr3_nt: TGTGCCAGCAGCTTAACATTTAACTATGGCTACACCTTC; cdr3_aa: CASSLTFNYGYTF
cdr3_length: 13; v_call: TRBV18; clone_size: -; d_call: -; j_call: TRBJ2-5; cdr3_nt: TGTGCCAGCTCACTGGGAGTCCAAGAGACCCAGTACTTC; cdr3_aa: CASSLGVQETQYF
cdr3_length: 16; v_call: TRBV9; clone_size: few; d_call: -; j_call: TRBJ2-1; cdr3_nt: TGTGCCAGCAGCGTAGCTGGGACTCGGGGGAACAATGAGCAGTTCTTC; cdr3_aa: CASSVAGTRGNNEQFF
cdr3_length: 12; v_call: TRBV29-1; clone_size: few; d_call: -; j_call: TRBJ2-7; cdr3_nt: TGCAGCGTGGCGGGACAGTCCTACGAGCAGTACTTC; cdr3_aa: CSVAGQSYEQYF
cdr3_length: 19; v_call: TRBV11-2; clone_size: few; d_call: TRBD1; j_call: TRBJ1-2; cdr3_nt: TGTGCCAGCAGCGTAGGTCCGACAGGGTTCGAGTTTGGAAACTATGGCTACACCTTC; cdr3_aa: CASSVGPTGFEFGNYGYTF
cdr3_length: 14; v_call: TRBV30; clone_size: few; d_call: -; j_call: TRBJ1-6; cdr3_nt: TGTGCCTGGAGAGGACAGAATGGTGGTTCACCCCTCCACTTT; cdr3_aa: CAWRGQNGGSPLHF
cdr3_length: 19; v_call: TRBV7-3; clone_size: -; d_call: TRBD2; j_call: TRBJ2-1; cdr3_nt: TGTGCCAGCAGCACAAAAACTCTAGCGGCCCCGAGCTCCTACAATGAGCAGTTCTTC; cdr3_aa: CASSTKTLAAPSSYNEQFF
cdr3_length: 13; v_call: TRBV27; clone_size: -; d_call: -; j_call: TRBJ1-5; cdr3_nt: TGTGCCAGCCCCCCGACTGGCAATCAGCCCCAGCATTTT; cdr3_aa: CASPPTGNQPQHF
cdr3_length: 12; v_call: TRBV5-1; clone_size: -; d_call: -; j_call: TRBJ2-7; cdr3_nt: TGCGCCAGCAGCACTGGACAACACGAGCAGTACTTC; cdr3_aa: CASSTGQHEQYF
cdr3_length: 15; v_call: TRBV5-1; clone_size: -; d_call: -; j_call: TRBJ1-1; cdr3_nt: TGCGCCAGCAGCTTGGTATCTGGGGCAATGACTGAAGCTTTCTTT; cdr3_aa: CASSLVSGAMTEAFF